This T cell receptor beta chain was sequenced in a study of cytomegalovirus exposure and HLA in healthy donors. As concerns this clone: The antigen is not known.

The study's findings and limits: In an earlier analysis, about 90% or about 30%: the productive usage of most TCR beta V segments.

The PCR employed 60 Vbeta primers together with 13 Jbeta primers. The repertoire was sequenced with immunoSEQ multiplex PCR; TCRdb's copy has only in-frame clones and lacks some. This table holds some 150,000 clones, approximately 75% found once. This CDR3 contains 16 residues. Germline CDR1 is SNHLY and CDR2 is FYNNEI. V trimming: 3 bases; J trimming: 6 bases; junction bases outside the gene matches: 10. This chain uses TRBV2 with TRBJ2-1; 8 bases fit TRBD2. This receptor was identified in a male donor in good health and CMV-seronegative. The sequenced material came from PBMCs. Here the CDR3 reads CASSDTLAGVINEQFF. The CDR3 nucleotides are TGTGCCAGCAGTGATACGCTAGCGGGTGTTATCAATGAGCAGTTCTTC.